The sequence of this TCR beta chain was determined in a study of blood T cell repertoires in COVID-19. Allocation to cohorts depended on clinical history reported by the participants. A single count supports this clone. Germline-derived CDR1 and CDR2 are MNHEY and SVGAGI. The V end was cut by 7 bases, the J end by 4 bases, with 10 bases between. CDR3 length: 13 residues. Authors' methods: Amplifying reference gene primers gave estimates of nucleated cell counts. Clones were read by immunoSEQ multiplex PCR, and TCRdb kept only the in-frame ones, dropping some. V and J calls and clone size are copied from that table; D and trimming were computed from the DNA. This table holds fewer than 350,000 clones, 80% to 90% found once.

The TCR was taken from a man aged 25-45 years who had recovered from COVID-19. The J gene is TRBJ2-2, the V gene TRBV6-5; maybe TRBD1 (5 bases). The sequenced material came from PBMCs or T cells enriched from blood (not recorded which). The CDR3 protein is CASTKTATGELFF. In nucleotides, the CDR3 is TGTGCCAGCACCAAGACAGCCACCGGGGAGCTGTTTTTT.